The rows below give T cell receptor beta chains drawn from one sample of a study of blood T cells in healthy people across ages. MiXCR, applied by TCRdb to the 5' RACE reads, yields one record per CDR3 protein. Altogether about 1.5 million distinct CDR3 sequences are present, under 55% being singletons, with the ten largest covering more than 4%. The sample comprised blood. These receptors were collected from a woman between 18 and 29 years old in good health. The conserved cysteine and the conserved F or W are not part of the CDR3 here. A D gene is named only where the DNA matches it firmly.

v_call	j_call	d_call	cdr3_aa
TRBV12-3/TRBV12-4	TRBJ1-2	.	ASSLAPFGYT
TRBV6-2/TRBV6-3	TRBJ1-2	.	TSSYAAYNYGYT
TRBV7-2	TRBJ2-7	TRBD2	ASSLEFQRESNEQY
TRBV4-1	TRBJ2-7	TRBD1	ASSQPWDRGSYEQY
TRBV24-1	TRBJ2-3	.	ATSDLRADTQY
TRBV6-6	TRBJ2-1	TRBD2	ASSLKPGLAGPEQF
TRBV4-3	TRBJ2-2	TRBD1	ASSQGTGGAYGELF
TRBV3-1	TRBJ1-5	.	ASSNQPGGNQPQH
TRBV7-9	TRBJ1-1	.	ASSSLRGGKSEAF
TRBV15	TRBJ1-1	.	ATSRGTGRTEAF
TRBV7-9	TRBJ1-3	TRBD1	ASSASDRNSGNTIY
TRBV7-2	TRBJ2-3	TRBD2	ASLVQRGSTDTQY
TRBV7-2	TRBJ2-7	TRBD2	ASSLNGPLAGPQEQY
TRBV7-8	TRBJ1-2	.	ASSLMGQNHYGYT
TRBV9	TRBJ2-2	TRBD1	ASSPGTVNTGELF
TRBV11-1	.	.	ASSDWGNGIIEQY
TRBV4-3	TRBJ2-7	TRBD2	ASSQDSGETYEQY
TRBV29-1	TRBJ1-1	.	SAKQVLGTEAF
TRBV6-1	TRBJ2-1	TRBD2	ASSVLSGGYNEQF
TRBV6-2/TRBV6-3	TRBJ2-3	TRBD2	ASSYLGLAGADTQY
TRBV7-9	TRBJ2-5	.	SSSLREPQQY
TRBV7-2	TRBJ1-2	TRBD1	ASSPGQDLGYT
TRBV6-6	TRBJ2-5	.	ASSCGGPQETQY
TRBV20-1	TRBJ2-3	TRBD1	SAQSGTGGITDTQY
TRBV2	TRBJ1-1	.	ASMSGDMNTEAF
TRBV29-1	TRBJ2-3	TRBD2	SVEAMRGTDTQY
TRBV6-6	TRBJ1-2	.	ASSDSDSNYGYT
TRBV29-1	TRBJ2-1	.	SVVGYGQSYNEQF
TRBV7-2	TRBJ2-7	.	ASRTLEEQY
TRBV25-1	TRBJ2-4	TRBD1	ACSDFGTENIQY
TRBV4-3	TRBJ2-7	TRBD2	ASSQAGEGEQY
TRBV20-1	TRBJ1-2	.	SARGGWQQNYGYT
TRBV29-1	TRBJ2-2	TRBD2	SVVLAGRTGELF
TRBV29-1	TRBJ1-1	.	SGRPRRENTEAF
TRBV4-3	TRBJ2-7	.	ASSQHRVGTYEQY
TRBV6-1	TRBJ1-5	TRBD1	ASSGLAGTGNNQPQH
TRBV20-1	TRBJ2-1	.	SARPRQNWRREQF
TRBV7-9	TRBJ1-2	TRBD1	ASSSSGTDLVGYT
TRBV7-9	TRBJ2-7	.	ASSGQGEQY
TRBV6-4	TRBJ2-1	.	ASSDSSGVSYNEQF
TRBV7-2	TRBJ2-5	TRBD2	ASSGLAGVVQY
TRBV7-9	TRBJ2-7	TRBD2	ASSSGLAGFEQY
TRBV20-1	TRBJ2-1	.	SASLPRLAYNEQF
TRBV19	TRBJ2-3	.	ASKNSATDTQY
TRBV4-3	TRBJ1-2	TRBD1	ASSQSTGGEYGYT
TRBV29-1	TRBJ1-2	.	SVEGPGHGYT
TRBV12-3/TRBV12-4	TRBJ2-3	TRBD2	ASSSGGLADLTDTQY
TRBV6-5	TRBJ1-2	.	ASRPGRVDGYT
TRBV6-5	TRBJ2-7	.	ASSYSNGVGEQY
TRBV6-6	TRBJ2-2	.	ASSPSGGRGNTGELF